Sequencing of this T cell receptor (beta chain) was carried out in a study of blood T cell repertoires in COVID-19. Original analysis: Researchers report that nucleated cell counts were estimated from reference gene primer amplification. Generated by immunoSEQ multiplex PCR, the TCRdb table keeps only in-frame clones and is missing some. The V and J calls and clone size were taken over from that table, and D and trimming were inferred from the DNA. The data contain roughly 110,000 clones, about nine tenths of them seen just once; the ten biggest clones take up less than 1.5%. Trimming removed 1 base at V and 2 bases at J, with 12 bases between. CDR1 is SGHTA, CDR2 FQGNSA, per germline. CDR3 length equals 17 residues.

The sequence was obtained from a woman under 40 with acute or convalescent COVID-19. The chain uses TRBV7-2 and TRBJ2-6, with D tentatively TRBD2 (5 bases). The sample was peripheral blood. The CDR3 DNA reads TGTGCCAGCAGCTTAGTGGCGGGCGCAACTGGGGCCAACGTCCTGACTTTC. This codes for CASSLVAGATGANVLTF.